This T cell receptor (beta chain) was captured by sequencing in a study of blood T cell repertoires in COVID-19. Looking at the study overall: Material from acute and convalescent COVID-19 was sourced from the United States, Italy and Spain. PBMCs, B-cell-depleted T cells, or T cells were the source of the cDNA or gDNA that made up the material.

Authors' data handling: For nucleated cells, counts were estimated from reference gene primer amplification. TCRdb's copy holds only in-frame clones and misses some; the assay was immunoSEQ multiplex PCR. D and trimming were read from the DNA, whereas the V and J calls and clone size are those reported in that table. The sample records over 250,000 clones, approximately 85% being singletons. The CDR3 is 15 amino acids. V was pared by 1 base and J by 4 bases, with 13 bases between. Germline V lookup: CDR1 LNHDA, CDR2 SQIVND (reference sequence). The rearrangement uses TRBV19 and TRBJ1-2; TRBD1 is a possible D gene (6 bases). Sequencing was carried out using peripheral blood. The source is a woman between 65 and 79 years old with acute or convalescent COVID-19. The CDR3 nucleotides read TGTGCCAGTAGTATAGGGGCCGGACAGAGCTATGGCTACACCTTC. Amino acid sequence: CASSIGAGQSYGYTF.